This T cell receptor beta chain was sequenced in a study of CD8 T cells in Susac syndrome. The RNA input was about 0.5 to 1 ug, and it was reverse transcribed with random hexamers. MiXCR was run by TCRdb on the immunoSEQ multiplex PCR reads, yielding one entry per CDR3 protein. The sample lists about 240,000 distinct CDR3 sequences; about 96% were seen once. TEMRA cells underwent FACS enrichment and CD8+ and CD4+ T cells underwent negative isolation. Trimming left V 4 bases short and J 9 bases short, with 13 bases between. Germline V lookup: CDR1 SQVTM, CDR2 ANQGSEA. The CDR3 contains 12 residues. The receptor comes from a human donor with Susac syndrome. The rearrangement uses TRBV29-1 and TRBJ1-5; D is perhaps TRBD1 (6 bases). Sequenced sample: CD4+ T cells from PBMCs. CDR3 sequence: CSVGDPGAPQHF. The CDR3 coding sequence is TGCAGCGTTGGGGACCCAGGGGCGCCCCAGCATTTT.